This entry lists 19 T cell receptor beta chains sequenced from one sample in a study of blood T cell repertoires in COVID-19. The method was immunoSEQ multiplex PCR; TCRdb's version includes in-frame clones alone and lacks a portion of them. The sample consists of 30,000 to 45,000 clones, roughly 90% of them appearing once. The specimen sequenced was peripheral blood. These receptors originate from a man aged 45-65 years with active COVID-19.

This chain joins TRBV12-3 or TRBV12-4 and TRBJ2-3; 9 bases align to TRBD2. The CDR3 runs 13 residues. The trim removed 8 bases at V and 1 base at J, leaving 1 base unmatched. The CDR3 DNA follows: TGTGCCAGCCAGCGGGGGGGCACAGATACGCAGTATTTT. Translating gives CASQRGGTDTQYF.

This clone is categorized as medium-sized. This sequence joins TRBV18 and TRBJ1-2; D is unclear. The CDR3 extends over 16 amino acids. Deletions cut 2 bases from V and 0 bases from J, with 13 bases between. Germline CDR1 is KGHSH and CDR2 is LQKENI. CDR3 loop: CASSPRRASTNYGYTF. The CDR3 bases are TGTGCCAGCTCACCAAGGAGGGCGTCGACTAACTATGGCTACACCTTC.

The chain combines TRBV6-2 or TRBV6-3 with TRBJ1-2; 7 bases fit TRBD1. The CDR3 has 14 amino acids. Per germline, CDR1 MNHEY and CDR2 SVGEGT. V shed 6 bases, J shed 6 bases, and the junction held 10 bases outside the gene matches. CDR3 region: CASSPRDRLNGYTF. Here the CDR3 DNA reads TGTGCCAGCAGCCCCCGGGACAGATTAAATGGCTACACCTTC.

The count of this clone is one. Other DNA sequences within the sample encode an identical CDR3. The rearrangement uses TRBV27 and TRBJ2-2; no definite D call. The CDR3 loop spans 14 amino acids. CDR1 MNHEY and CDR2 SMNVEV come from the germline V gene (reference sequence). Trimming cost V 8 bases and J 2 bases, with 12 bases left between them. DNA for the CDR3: TGTGCCAGCCGGCCGGGTAGAAACACCGGGGAGCTGTTTTTT. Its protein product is CASRPGRNTGELFF.

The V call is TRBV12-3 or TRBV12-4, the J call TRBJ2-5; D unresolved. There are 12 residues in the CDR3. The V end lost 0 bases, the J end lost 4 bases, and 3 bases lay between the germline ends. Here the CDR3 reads CASSLARETQYF. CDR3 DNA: TGTGCCAGCAGTTTAGCGCGAGAGACCCAGTACTTC.

The CDR3 is CASRISGTGTNTEAFF. In DNA form, the CDR3 reads TGCGCCAGCCGAATCTCCGGGACAGGGACGAACACTGAAGCTTTCTTT. This chain connects TRBV5-1 to TRBJ1-1, with 9 nucleotides matching TRBD1. The CDR3 loop spans 16 amino acids. In germline, CDR1 is SGHRS, CDR2 YFSETQ. V shed 7 bases and J 1 base; nucleotides not matched to a gene: 11.

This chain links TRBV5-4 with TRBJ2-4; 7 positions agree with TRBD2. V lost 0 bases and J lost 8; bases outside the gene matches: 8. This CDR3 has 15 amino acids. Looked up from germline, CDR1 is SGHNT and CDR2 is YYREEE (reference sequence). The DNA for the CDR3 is TGTGCCAGCAGCTTGGAGGAGGGAGGGAGACACATTCAGTACTTC. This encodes CASSLEEGGRHIQYF. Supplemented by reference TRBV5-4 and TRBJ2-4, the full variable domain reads ETGVTQSPTHLIKTRGQQVTLRCSSQSGHNTVSWYQQALGQGPQFIFQYYREEENGRGNFPPRFSGLQFPNYSSELNVNALELDDSALYLCASSLEEGGRHIQYFGAGTRLSVL.

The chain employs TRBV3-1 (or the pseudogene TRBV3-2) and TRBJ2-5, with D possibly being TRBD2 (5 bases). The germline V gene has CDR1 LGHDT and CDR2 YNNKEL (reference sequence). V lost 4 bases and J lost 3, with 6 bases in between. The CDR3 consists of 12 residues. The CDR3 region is CASSPAEETQYF. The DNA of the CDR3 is TGTGCCAGCAGCCCAGCGGAAGAGACCCAGTACTTC.

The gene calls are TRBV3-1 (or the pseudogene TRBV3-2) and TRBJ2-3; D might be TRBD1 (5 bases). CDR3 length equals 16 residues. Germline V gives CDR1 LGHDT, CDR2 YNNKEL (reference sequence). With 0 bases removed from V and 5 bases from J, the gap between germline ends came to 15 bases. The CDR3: CASSQDGRTDRDTQYF. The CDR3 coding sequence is TGTGCCAGCAGCCAAGATGGCAGGACCGACAGAGATACGCAGTATTTT.

The CDR3 DNA is TGTGCCAGCACCCCGTGGGGACAGGGGGATTTTGGCTACACCTTC. Its translation is CASTPWGQGDFGYTF. J is TRBJ1-2 and V is TRBV6-2 or TRBV6-3, with TRBD1 identical over 11 bases. Germline values: CDR1 MNHEY, CDR2 SVGEGT. The V gene end was trimmed by 7 bases and the J gene end by 7 bases; junction bases not matched to a gene: 11. The CDR3 totals 15 residues.

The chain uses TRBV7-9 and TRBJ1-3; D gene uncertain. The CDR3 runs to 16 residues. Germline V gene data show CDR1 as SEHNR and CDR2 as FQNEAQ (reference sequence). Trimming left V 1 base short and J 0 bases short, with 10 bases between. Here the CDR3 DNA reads TGTGCCAGCAGCTTAGGTTCGGGATACTCTGGAAACACCATATATTTT. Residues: CASSLGSGYSGNTIYF.

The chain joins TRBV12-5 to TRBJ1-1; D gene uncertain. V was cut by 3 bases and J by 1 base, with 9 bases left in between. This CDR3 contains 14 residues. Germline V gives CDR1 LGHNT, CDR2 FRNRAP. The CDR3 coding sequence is TGTGCTAGTGGTTTTGAGCCCCCGAACACTGAAGCTTTCTTT. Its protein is CASGFEPPNTEAFF.

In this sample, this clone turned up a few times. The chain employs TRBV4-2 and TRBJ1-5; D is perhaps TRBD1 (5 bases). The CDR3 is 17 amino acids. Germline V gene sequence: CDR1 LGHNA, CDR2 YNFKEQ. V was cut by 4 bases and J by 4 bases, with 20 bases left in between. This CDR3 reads CASSPISGGTSNQPQHF. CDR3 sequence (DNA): TGTGCCAGCAGCCCAATTAGTGGGGGGACGTCAAATCAGCCCCAGCATTTT.

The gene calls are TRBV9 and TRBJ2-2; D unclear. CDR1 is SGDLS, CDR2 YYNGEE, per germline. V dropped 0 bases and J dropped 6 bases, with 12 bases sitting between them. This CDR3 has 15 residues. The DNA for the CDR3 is TGTGCCAGCAGCGTAGACCCCTCGGTTTCCGGGGAGCTGTTTTTT. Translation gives CASSVDPSVSGELFF.

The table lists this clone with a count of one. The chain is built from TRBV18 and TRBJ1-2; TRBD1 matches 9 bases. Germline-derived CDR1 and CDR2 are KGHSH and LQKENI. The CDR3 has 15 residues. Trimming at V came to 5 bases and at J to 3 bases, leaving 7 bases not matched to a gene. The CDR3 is CASSFPGTGYYGYTF. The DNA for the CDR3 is TGTGCCAGCTCATTTCCCGGGACAGGGTACTATGGCTACACCTTC.

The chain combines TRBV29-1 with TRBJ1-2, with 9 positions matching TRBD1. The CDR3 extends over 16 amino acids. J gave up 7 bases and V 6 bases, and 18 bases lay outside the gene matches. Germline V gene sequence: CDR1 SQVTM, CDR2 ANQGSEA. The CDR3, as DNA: TGCAGCGTGCCTTCCATAACAGGGGGCCTTGGACGTGGCTACACCTTC. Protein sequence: CSVPSITGGLGRGYTF. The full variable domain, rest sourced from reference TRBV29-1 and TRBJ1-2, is SAVISQKPSRDICQRGTSLTIQCQVDSQVTMMFWYRQQPGQSLTLIATANQGSEATYESGFVIDKFPISRPNLTFSTLTVSNMSPEDSSIYLCSVPSITGGLGRGYTFGSGTRLTVV.

The CDR3 loop reads CASSLSGGFADTQYF. The CDR3 coding sequence is TGTGCCAGCAGCTTATCCGGGGGGTTTGCAGATACGCAGTATTTT. V gene TRBV7-9 combines with J gene TRBJ2-3; 7 bases are a match to TRBD2. The CDR3 covers 15 residues. Germline CDR1 is SEHNR and CDR2 is FQNEAQ (reference sequence). V gave up 2 bases and J gave up 4 bases; unmatched junction bases: 6.

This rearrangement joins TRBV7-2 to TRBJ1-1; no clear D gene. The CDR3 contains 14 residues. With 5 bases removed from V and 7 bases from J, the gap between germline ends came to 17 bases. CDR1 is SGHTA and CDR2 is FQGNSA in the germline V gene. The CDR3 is CASSHSDGLYEAFF. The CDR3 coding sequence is TGTGCCAGCAGCCACAGTGACGGACTTTATGAAGCTTTCTTT.

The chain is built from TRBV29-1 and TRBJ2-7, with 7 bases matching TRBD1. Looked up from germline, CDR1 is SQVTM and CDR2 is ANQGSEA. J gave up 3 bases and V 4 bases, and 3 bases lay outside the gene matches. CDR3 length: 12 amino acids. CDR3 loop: CSVGTGSYEQYF. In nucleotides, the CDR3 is TGCAGCGTTGGGACAGGTAGCTACGAGCAGTACTTC.